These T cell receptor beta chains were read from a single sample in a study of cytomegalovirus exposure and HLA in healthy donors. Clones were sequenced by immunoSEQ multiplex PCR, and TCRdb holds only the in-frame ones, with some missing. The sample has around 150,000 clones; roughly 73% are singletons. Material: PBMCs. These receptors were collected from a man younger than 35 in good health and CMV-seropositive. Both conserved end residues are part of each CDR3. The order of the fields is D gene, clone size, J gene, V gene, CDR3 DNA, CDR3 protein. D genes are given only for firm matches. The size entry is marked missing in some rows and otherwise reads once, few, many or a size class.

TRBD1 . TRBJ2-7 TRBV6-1 TGTGCCACCTCGGGACAGCTCTCCTACGAGCAGTACTTC CATSGQLSYEQYF
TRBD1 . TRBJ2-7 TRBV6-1 TGTGCCAGCAGTGCAGGACAGGGGGGGACCTACGAGCAGTACTTC CASSAGQGGTYEQYF
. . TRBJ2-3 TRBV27 TGTGCCAGCAGCCTCGGGACTGATGATACGCAGTATTTT CASSLGTDDTQYF
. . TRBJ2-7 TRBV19 TGTGCCAGTAGTATTCGAGACAGTTCCTACGAGCAGTACTTC CASSIRDSSYEQYF
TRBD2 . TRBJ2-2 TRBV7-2 TGTGCCAGCAGATCGGGACTAGCGGGAGTTCGCACCGGGGAGCTGTTTTTT CASRSGLAGVRTGELFF
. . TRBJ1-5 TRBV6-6 TGTGCCAGCAGTCCGAACAGGGTCCTGCGCAATCAGCCCCAGCATTTT CASSPNRVLRNQPQHF
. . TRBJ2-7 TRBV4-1 TGCGCCAGCAGCCAAGGAAAGCGAGTCTACGAGCAGTACTTC CASSQGKRVYEQYF
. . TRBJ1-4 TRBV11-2 TGTGCCAGCAGCTTCGTCGGTGAAAAACTGTTTTTT CASSFVGEKLFF
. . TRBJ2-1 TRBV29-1 TGCAGCGTTCGGCTAGCTTCGTCCTACAATGAGCAGTTCTTC CSVRLASSYNEQFF
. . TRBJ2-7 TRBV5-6 TGTGCCAGCAGCCTTGGGTTTGGTGGAAGGAGCTCCTACGAGCAGTACTTC CASSLGFGGRSSYEQYF
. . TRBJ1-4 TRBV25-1 TGTGCCAGCAGTGACTCAGGAACTAATGAAAAACTGTTTTTT CASSDSGTNEKLFF
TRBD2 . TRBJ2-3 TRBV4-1 TGCGCCAGCAGCCAGGCCGGAGGGCGGGAGGAGCGCACAGATACGCAGTATTTT CASSQAGGREERTDTQYF
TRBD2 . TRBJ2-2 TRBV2 TGTGCCAGCAGGGAGACTAGCGGGTCCGGGGAGCTGTTTTTT CASRETSGSGELFF
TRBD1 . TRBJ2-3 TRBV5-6 TGTGCCAGCCGCCTCAGGGGGCGCGTGATAGATACGCAGTATTTT CASRLRGRVIDTQYF
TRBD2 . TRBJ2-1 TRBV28 TGTGCCAGCAGTAAGGGACTAGCGGACTTACGAAATGAGCAGTTCTTC CASSKGLADLRNEQFF
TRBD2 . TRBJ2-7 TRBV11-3 TGTGCCAGCAGCTCGACCCCGACTAGCGTGGGTGAGCAGTACTTC CASSSTPTSVGEQYF
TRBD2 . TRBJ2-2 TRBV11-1 TGTGCCAGCAGTACCGGGACTAGCGGGAGGGCGGGGAACACCGGGGAGCTGTTTTTT CASSTGTSGRAGNTGELFF
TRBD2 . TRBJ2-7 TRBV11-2 TGTGCCAGCAGCCGTACTAGCGCCGCCTACGAGCAGTACTTC CASSRTSAAYEQYF
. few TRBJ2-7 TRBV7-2 TGTGCCAGCAGCTTGGCCCAGGGGAACCACGAGCAGTACTTC CASSLAQGNHEQYF
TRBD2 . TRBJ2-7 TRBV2 TGTGCCAGCAGCCTACTAGCGGGAGTAGACGAGCAGTACTTC CASSLLAGVDEQYF
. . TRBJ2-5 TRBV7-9 TGTGCCAGCAGCCCCTTTAAGGGGCAAGAGACCCAGTACTTC CASSPFKGQETQYF
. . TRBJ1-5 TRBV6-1 TGTGCCAGCAGTGAATACAGGGACCAGCCCCAGCATTTT CASSEYRDQPQHF
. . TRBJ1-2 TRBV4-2 TGTGCCAGCAGCCAAGATTGGGATAGACAGCTAGTTATGGGCTACACCTTC CASSQDWDRQLVMGYTF
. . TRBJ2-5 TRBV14 TGTGCCAGCAGCCACCAGCGGACAGTCCGAGGGACCCAGTACTTC CASSHQRTVRGTQYF